This passage covers 13 T cell receptor beta chains from one sample sequenced in a study of response to subunit inactivated influenza vaccine. TCRdb used MiXCR to reprocess the RT-PCR reads, holding one entry per CDR3 protein. The sample includes some 850,000 distinct CDR3 sequences, around a sixth of them seen just once. Source: PBMCs from blood, taken around 5 days after vaccination. The source of these receptors is a man aged 50 to 59 who received an inactivated influenza vaccine.

The J gene is TRBJ2-7, the V gene TRBV2; 10 bases agree with TRBD1. V gave up 6 bases and J gave up 4 bases; unmatched junction bases: 6. Germline V gives CDR1 SNHLY, CDR2 FYNNEI. The CDR3 length is 14 residues. Here the CDR3 reads CASRATGGDYEQYF. The CDR3 DNA reads as TGTGCCAGCAGGGCGACAGGGGGCGATTACGAGCAGTACTTC.

The CDR3 sequence: CASSLDEGAEAFF. The CDR3 coding sequence is TGCGCCAGCAGCTTGGATGAGGGGGCTGAAGCTTTCTTT. This chain connects TRBV5-1 to TRBJ1-1, with a possible D match to TRBD1 (6 bases). CDR1 and CDR2 from the germline V gene are SGHRS and YFSETQ. Between the trimmed V and J ends, which lost 0 bases and 6 bases, there was a span of 9 bases. The CDR3 has 13 residues.

The chain couples TRBV6-2 or TRBV6-3 to TRBJ2-1, with D unresolved. Trimming took off 10 bases at V and 1 base at J, with 14 bases between the two ends. Germline V gene lookup returns CDR1 MNHEY and CDR2 SVGEGT. The length of the CDR3 is 14 residues. CDR3 residues: CAISTDFSYNEQFF. The CDR3 DNA is TGTGCCATCTCTACTGACTTTTCCTACAATGAGCAGTTCTTC.

The chain employs TRBV20-1 and TRBJ2-2; the D is unclear. This CDR3 is 14 amino acids long. Looked up from germline, CDR1 is DFQATT and CDR2 is SNEGSKA (reference sequence). Trimming stripped 4 bases from V and 0 bases from J, with 9 bases between. The CDR3 DNA follows: TGCAGTGCTATCAGTGCCTCGAACACCGGGGAGCTGTTTTTT. Translated: CSAISASNTGELFF.

V usage is TRBV5-1 and J usage is TRBJ2-7; 8 nucleotides match TRBD1. Losses at the gene ends were 0 bases for V and 9 bases for J; bases not matched to a gene: 11. The CDR3 is 15 amino acids. The germline V gene encodes CDR1 SGHRS and CDR2 YFSETQ. In DNA form, the CDR3 reads TGCGCCAGCAGCTTGGGGACAGGGTTTCCTACGGCGCAGTACTTC. This encodes CASSLGTGFPTAQYF.

Only a few counts were recorded for this clonotype. The chain has TRBV29-1 and TRBJ1-2; TRBD1 might be the D (5 bases). The V gene's germline CDR1 is SQVTM and CDR2 ANQGSEA. V was clipped by 1 base and J by 7 bases, with 10 bases between them. The CDR3 has 12 amino acids. CDR3 protein: CSVEGNRLGYTF. Written as DNA, the CDR3 is TGCAGCGTTGAAGGGAACAGGCTTGGCTACACCTTC.

This clonotype was counted a few times. This chain connects TRBV21-1 to TRBJ2-5; TRBD2, the table's D call, was not compared with the DNA. TRBV21-1 represents a pseudogene. The CDR3 is 14 residues long. The CDR3 DNA sequence: TGTGCCAGCAGCAAAGTGGGACTCCAAGAGACCCAGTACTTC. It codes for CASSKVGLQETQYF.

This clonotype was found a few times. This chain links TRBV4-2 with TRBJ2-7; 8 bases match TRBD1. CDR1 is LGHNA and CDR2 is YNFKEQ in the germline V gene. This CDR3 has 15 residues. Trimming cost V 3 bases and J 3 bases; bases outside gene matches: 7. The CDR3 protein is CASSHRQDRDYEQYF. CDR3 sequence (DNA): TGTGCCAGCAGCCATCGTCAGGACAGGGACTACGAGCAGTACTTC.

The genes are TRBV20-1 and TRBJ2-7; no firm D call. CDR3 length equals 13 residues. Germline loops: CDR1 DFQATT, CDR2 SNEGSKA (reference sequence). V was cut by 5 bases and J by 1 base, with 12 bases left in between. Written as DNA, the CDR3 is TGCAGTGCTTCCAAAGACGTTTCCTACGAGCAGTACTTC. It yields the protein CSASKDVSYEQYF.

The chain uses TRBV6-1 and TRBJ2-6; D remains ambiguous. V lost 0 bases and J 1 base, leaving 7 bases between the germline ends. CDR3 size: 16 residues. The germline V gene has CDR1 MNHNS and CDR2 SASEGT. In DNA form, the CDR3 reads TGTGCCAGCAGTGAAGCGTTGATATCTGGGGCCAACGTCCTGACTTTC. Translating it yields CASSEALISGANVLTF.

This clonotype was recorded a few times. J is TRBJ1-1 and V is TRBV29-1; D uncertain. Germline CDR1 reads SQVTM; CDR2 reads ANQGSEA. This CDR3 comprises 12 residues. Trimming took 0 bases from V and 6 from J, leaving 8 bases between them. The CDR3 protein is CSVEESGPEAFF. The CDR3 coding sequence is TGCAGCGTTGAAGAAAGCGGACCTGAAGCTTTCTTT.

This clonotype has more than one count but fewer than ten. The genes are TRBV12-3 or TRBV12-4 and TRBJ1-2, with D possibly being TRBD1 (5 bases). CDR3 length: 13 residues. The germline V and J ends were trimmed by 3 bases and 6 bases, with 11 bases remaining between them. The CDR3 nucleotides are TGTGCCAGCAGTTTTCAGGGCGGCCATGGCTACACCTTC. It specifies CASSFQGGHGYTF.

The genes are TRBV20-1 and TRBJ1-5, with D perhaps TRBD1 (6 bases). The CDR3 consists of 17 residues. Germline lookup yields CDR1 DFQATT and CDR2 SNEGSKA (reference sequence). The V end was cut by 5 bases, the J end by 0 bases, with 20 bases between. CDR3 DNA: TGCAGTGCTGGGGGTCAGGGGACTCTATATAGCAATCAGCCCCAGCATTTT. Its translation: CSAGGQGTLYSNQPQHF.